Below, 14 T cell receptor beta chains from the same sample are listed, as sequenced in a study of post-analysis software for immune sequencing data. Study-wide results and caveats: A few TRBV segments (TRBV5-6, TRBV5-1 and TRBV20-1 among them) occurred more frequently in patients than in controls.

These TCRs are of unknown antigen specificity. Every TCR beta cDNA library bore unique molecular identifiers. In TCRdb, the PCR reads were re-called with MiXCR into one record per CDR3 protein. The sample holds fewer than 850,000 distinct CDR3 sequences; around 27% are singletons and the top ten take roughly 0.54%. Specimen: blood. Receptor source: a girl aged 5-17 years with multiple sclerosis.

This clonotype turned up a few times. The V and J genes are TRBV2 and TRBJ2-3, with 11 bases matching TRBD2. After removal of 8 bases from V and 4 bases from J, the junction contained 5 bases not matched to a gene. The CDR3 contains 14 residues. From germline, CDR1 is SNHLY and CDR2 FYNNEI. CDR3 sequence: CASASGRSADTQYF. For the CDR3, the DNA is TGTGCCAGCGCTAGCGGGAGGTCGGCAGATACGCAGTATTTT.

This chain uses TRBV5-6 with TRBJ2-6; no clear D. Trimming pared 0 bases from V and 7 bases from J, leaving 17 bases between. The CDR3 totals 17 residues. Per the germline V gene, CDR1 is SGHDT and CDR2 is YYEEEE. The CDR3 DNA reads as TGTGCCAGCAGCTTGGCCGGTTTTGGTGGACGTGCCAACGTCCTGACTTTC. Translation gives CASSLAGFGGRANVLTF.

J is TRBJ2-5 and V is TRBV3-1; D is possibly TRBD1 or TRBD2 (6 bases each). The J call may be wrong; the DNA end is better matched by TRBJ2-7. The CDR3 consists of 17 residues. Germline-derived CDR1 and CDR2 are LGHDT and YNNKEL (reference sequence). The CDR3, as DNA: TGTGCCAGCAGCCAAGGTAGGGGGGCAGGGTCTTCCTACGAGCAGTACTTC. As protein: CASSQGRGAGSSYEQYF.

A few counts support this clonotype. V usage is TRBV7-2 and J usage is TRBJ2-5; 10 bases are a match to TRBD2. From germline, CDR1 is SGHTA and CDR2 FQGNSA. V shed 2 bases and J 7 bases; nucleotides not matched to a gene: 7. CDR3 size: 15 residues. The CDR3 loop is CASSLRLAGRGTQYF. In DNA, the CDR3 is TGTGCCAGCAGCTTACGACTAGCGGGCAGAGGGACCCAGTACTTC.

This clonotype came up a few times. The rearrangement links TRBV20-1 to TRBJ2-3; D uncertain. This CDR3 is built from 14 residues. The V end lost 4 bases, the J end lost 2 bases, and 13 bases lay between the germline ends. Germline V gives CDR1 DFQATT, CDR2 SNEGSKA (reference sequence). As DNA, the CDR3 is TGCAGTGCTACCCCGTGGGGAAACACAGATACGCAGTATTTT. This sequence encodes CSATPWGNTDTQYF.

CDR3 residues: CSAMGDRGTEAFF. The CDR3 DNA reads as TGCAGTGCTATGGGGGATCGAGGGACTGAAGCTTTCTTT. The gene calls are TRBV20-1 and TRBJ1-1, with D possibly TRBD1 on 5 matching bases. Trimming took off 4 bases at V and 5 bases at J, with 14 bases between the two ends. Germline lookup yields CDR1 DFQATT and CDR2 SNEGSKA (reference sequence). This CDR3 has 13 amino acids.

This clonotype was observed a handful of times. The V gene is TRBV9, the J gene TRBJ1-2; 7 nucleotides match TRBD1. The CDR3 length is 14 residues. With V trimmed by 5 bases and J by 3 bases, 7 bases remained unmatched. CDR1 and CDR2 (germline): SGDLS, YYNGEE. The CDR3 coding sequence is TGTGCCAGCAGTAAACAGGGGCAGGACTATGGCTACACCTTC. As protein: CASSKQGQDYGYTF.

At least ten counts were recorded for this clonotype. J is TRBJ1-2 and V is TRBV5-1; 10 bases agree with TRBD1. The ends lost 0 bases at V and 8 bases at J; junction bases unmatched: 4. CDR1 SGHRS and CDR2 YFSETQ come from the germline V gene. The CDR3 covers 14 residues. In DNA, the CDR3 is TGCGCCAGCAGCTTGGGACAGGGGGCGCGAGGCTACACCTTC. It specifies CASSLGQGARGYTF.

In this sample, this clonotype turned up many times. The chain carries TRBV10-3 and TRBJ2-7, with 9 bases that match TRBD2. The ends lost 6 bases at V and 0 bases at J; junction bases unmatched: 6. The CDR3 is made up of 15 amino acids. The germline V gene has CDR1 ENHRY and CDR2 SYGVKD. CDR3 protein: CAIRTGSGSSYEQYF. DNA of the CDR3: TGTGCCATCAGGACGGGTAGCGGGAGCTCCTACGAGCAGTACTTC.

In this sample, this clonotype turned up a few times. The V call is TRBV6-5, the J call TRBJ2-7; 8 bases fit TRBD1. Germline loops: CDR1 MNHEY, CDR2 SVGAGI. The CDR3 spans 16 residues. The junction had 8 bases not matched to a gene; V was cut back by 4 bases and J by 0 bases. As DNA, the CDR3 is TGTGCCAGCAGTTCCCCGGGACAGGAGAGCTCCTACGAGCAGTACTTC. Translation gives CASSSPGQESSYEQYF.

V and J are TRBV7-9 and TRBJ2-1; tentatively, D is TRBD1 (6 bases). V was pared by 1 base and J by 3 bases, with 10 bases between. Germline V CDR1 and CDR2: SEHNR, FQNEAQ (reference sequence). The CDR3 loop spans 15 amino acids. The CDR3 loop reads CASSLEQGYYNEQFF. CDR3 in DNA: TGTGCCAGCAGCTTAGAGCAGGGGTACTACAATGAGCAGTTCTTC.

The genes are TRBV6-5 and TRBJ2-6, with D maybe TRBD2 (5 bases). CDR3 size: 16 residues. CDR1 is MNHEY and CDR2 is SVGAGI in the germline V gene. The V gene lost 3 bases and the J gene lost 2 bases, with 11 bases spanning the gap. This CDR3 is CASSYFIGAGANVLTF. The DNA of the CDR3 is TGTGCCAGCAGTTATTTCATCGGGGCTGGGGCCAACGTCCTGACTTTC.

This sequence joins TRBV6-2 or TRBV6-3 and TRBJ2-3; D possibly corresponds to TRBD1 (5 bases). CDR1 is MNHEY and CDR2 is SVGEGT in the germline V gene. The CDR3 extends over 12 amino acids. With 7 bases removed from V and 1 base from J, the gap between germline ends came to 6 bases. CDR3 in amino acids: CASKQGTDTQYF. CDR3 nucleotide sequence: TGTGCCAGCAAACAGGGCACAGATACGCAGTATTTT.

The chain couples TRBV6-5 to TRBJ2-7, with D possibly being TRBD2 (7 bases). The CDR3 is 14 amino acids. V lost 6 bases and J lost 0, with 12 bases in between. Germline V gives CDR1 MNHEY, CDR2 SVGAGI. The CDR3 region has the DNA TGTGCCAGCAGGGGGGGCGGGGGCTCCTACGAGCAGTACTTC. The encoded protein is CASRGGGGSYEQYF.